Listed below are T cell receptor beta chains from one sample, sequenced in a study of cytomegalovirus exposure and HLA in healthy donors. The repertoire was sequenced with immunoSEQ multiplex PCR; TCRdb's copy has only in-frame clones and lacks some. The data contain around 110,000 clones, about 72% of them singletons. The sample was PBMCs. These receptors were collected from a young man in good health and CMV-seronegative. Both conserved end residues are part of each CDR3. Each record gives: J gene, clone size, D gene, V gene, CDR3 DNA, CDR3 protein. D genes are given only for firm matches. Rows may omit the clone size; those that give it use once, few, many or a size class.

>TRBJ2-7|-|TRBD1|TRBV15
TGTGCCACCAGCAGGGACAGGCACTCCTACGAGCAGTACTTC
CATSRDRHSYEQYF
>TRBJ2-3|few|TRBD1|TRBV7-6
TGTGCCAGCAGCTTAGGCGGGACAGGGGCGGCAGATACGCAGTATTTT
CASSLGGTGAADTQYF
>TRBJ2-1|-|-|TRBV15
TGTGCCACCAGCAGAGGAGGACAGCTCCCCTACAATGAGCAGTTCTTC
CATSRGGQLPYNEQFF
>TRBJ2-5|-|-|TRBV5-1
TGCGCCAGCAGCTTGGAGCTTTCCGGGACCCAGTACTTC
CASSLELSGTQYF
>TRBJ1-2|-|-|TRBV2
TGTGCCAGCAGCGCCGGGGGAACTAGCTATGGCTACACCTTC
CASSAGGTSYGYTF
>TRBJ2-4|-|-|TRBV19
TGTGCCAGTAGTGGACTGGTCAAAAACATTCAGTACTTC
CASSGLVKNIQYF
>TRBJ1-2|-|TRBD1|TRBV5-6
TGTGCCAGCAGCTCGGCGACAGGGTCCTATGGCTACACCTTC
CASSSATGSYGYTF
>TRBJ1-1|few|-|TRBV5-6
TGTGCCAGCAGCTGGGGACATAACACTGAAGCTTTCTTT
CASSWGHNTEAFF
>TRBJ2-2|-|-|TRBV7-8
TGTGCCAGCAGCCCAAACAGGGTCGGCACCGGGGAGCTGTTTTTT
CASSPNRVGTGELFF
>TRBJ1-6|-|-|TRBV14
TGTGCCAGCAGCCAGAAGGGGTATAATTCACCCCTCCACTTT
CASSQKGYNSPLHF
>TRBJ1-2|-|TRBD1|TRBV6-5
TGTGCCAGCAGTTACTCCCGGACAGGTGGCTACCCCTTC
CASSYSRTGGYPF
>TRBJ2-1|-|TRBD2|TRBV11-2
TGTGCCAGCAGACCCTTTAGCGGGAGGGATGAGCAGTTCTTC
CASRPFSGRDEQFF
>TRBJ2-4|-|-|TRBV2
TGTGCCAGCAGTGAAGGGCAGGGAATAACCAAAAACATTCAGTACTTC
CASSEGQGITKNIQYF
>TRBJ1-5|few|TRBD1|TRBV4-1
TGCGCCAGCAGCCAAGAACAGGGGGATCAGCCCCAGCATTTT
CASSQEQGDQPQHF
>TRBJ1-2|-|TRBD1|TRBV5-6
TGTGCCAGCAGCTTGGGGAGGAACCCAGGGGGATTCGGCTACACCTTC
CASSLGRNPGGFGYTF
>TRBJ1-1|-|-|TRBV19
TGTGCCAGTAGTACCGACACGATCAACACTGAAGCTTTCTTT
CASSTDTINTEAFF
>TRBJ2-7|-|TRBD1|TRBV4-3
TGCGCCAGCAGCCAAGCGGCACAGGGGGCTTCCTACGAGCAGTACTTC
CASSQAAQGASYEQYF
>TRBJ1-1|-|-|TRBV29-1
TGCAGCGTTGATGGGCTGGGCACTGAAGCTTTCTTT
CSVDGLGTEAFF
>TRBJ1-2|-|TRBD1|TRBV5-6
TGTGCCAGCAGCTTGTCTGGGACAGGGAGAACCTACACCTTC
CASSLSGTGRTYTF
>TRBJ2-1|-|TRBD2|TRBV4-1
TGCGCCAGCAGCCAAGCCGGGACTAGCGGGGGCCCAATCAATGAGCAGTTCTTC
CASSQAGTSGGPINEQFF
>TRBJ2-7|few|-|TRBV6-1
TGTGCCACTACAGGGCCCTACGAGCAGTACTTC
CATTGPYEQYF